These T cell receptor beta chains were read from a single sample in a study of vaccination and CD4 T cells after COVID-19. Their specific antigens are unknown. TCRdb reanalysed the PCR reads using MiXCR and keeps one entry per CDR3 protein. In the table there are more than 8,000 distinct CDR3 sequences, about a fifth of which are singletons. Sample: CD4+ T cells from blood, cultured in vitro, taken after SARS-CoV-2 vaccination. These receptor sequences come from a human donor who had recovered from COVID-19. CDR3s include the opening cysteine and the closing phenylalanine or tryptophan. The D gene is left open where the match is weak. Rows give clone size only sometimes, using once, few, many, or a class for an expanded clone.

size	J	V	D	CDR3	DNA
few	TRBJ2-6	TRBV6-2/TRBV6-3	NA	CASSYPPGANVLTF	TGTGCCAGCAGTTATCCGCCCGGGGCCAACGTCCTGACTTTC
few	TRBJ2-1	TRBV6-1	TRBD2	CASRGRGGPNEQFF	TGTGCCAGCCGAGGACGGGGGGGCCCCAATGAGCAGTTCTTC
few	TRBJ2-1	TRBV10-1	TRBD1	CASSRDRGAHEQFF	TGCGCCAGCAGCCGGGACAGGGGGGCTCATGAGCAGTTCTTC
few	TRBJ1-1	TRBV27	NA	CASSLFGPRNTEAFF	TGTGCCAGCAGTTTATTCGGCCCCAGGAACACTGAAGCTTTCTTT
few	TRBJ2-2	TRBV29-1	NA	CSVAQGGNTGELFF	TGCAGCGTTGCCCAGGGGGGTAACACCGGGGAGCTGTTTTTT
few	TRBJ1-1	TRBV24-1	NA	CATRGARGDTEAFF	TGTGCCACCAGGGGGGCCAGGGGTGACACTGAAGCTTTCTTT
many	TRBJ1-5	TRBV10-3	NA	CAISEGPDQTYQPQHF	TGTGCCATCAGTGAAGGGCCAGACCAAACCTATCAGCCCCAGCATTTT
NA	TRBJ2-1	TRBV28	NA	CASSLGGQLPSWFF	TGTGCCAGCAGTTTAGGTGGACAGCTTCCATCCTGGTTCTTC
few	TRBJ2-7	TRBV19	NA	CASSPNFSYEQYF	TGTGCCAGTAGCCCGAACTTCTCCTACGAGCAGTACTTC
few	TRBJ1-1	TRBV19	TRBD1	CASSRVDRGLIGTEAFF	TGTGCCAGTAGCAGGGTAGACAGGGGGTTAATCGGCACTGAAGCTTTCTTT
many	TRBJ2-7	TRBV20-1	NA	CSANTGGTVGYEQYF	TGCAGTGCTAACACAGGAGGGACAGTTGGCTACGAGCAGTACTTC
few	TRBJ2-7	TRBV6-2/TRBV6-3	TRBD1	CASSSRGQGGSYEQYF	TGTGCCAGCAGTTCTCGAGGACAGGGGGGGTCCTACGAGCAGTACTTC
few	TRBJ2-3	TRBV4-1	TRBD2	CASSQDRATGRGGTDTQYF	TGCGCCAGCAGCCAAGATCGGGCCACGGGGCGGGGGGGCACAGATACGCAGTATTTT
NA	TRBJ2-2	TRBV20-1	TRBD2	CSASQREANTGELFF	TGCAGTGCTAGTCAGCGGGAGGCGAACACCGGGGAGCTGTTTTTT
NA	TRBJ2-1	TRBV4-2	TRBD2	CASSQVSGSFLYNEQFF	TGTGCCAGCAGCCAAGTTAGCGGGAGCTTCTTATACAATGAGCAGTTCTTC
NA	TRBJ1-2	TRBV7-9	NA	CASSLALSGTYGYTF	TGTGCCAGCAGCTTAGCGCTGTCGGGAACCTATGGCTACACCTTC
medium-sized	TRBJ2-7	TRBV20-1	TRBD1	CSAVSGTGRNEQYF	TGCAGTGCCGTCTCCGGGACAGGGCGGAACGAGCAGTACTTC
few	TRBJ2-3	TRBV7-2	NA	CASSLRRGADTQYF	TGTGCCAGCAGCTTAAGAAGGGGCGCAGATACGCAGTATTTT
NA	TRBJ1-5	TRBV6-1	NA	CASSFRDGYQPQHF	TGTGCCAGCAGCTTCCGGGACGGATATCAGCCCCAGCATTTT
NA	TRBJ2-5	TRBV18	NA	CASSPPSREAQYF	TGTGCCAGCTCACCCCCTTCTAGGGAGGCCCAGTACTTC
NA	TRBJ2-7	TRBV4-2	NA	CASSQVETGTYEQYF	TGTGCCAGCAGCCAAGTTGAGACGGGGACCTACGAGCAGTACTTC
NA	TRBJ2-2	TRBV6-1	NA	CASSGRGIDSTGELFF	TGTGCCAGCAGTGGACGGGGGATTGACAGCACCGGGGAGCTGTTTTTT
medium-sized	TRBJ2-3	TRBV20-1	NA	CSTTRGIRTDTQYF	TGCAGCACAACTAGGGGGATCCGCACAGATACGCAGTATTTT
NA	TRBJ2-2	TRBV7-2	NA	CASRRMGASHTGELFF	TGTGCCAGCAGACGAATGGGGGCGTCCCACACCGGGGAGCTGTTTTTT
few	TRBJ2-7	TRBV5-4	TRBD1	CASSDRATYEQYF	TGTGCCAGCAGCGACAGGGCAACCTACGAGCAGTACTTC
medium-sized	TRBJ1-2	TRBV27	NA	CASQNVAGYGYTF	TGTGCCAGCCAAAACGTGGCAGGATATGGCTACACCTTC
medium-sized	TRBJ2-5	TRBV24-1	TRBD1	CATSDTGQGAFSQYF	TGTGCCACCAGTGATACAGGACAGGGCGCCTTTTCCCAGTACTTC
many	TRBJ2-7	TRBV27	NA	CASRVYEQYF	TGTGCCAGCAGGGTCTACGAGCAGTACTTC
medium-sized	TRBJ1-2	TRBV6-1	TRBD1	CASSQGDRAGGYTF	TGTGCCAGCAGTCAGGGGGACAGGGCCGGTGGCTACACCTTC
medium-sized	TRBJ2-1	TRBV20-1	TRBD1	CSATFDRGKQFF	TGCAGTGCTACTTTCGACAGGGGAAAGCAGTTCTTC
medium-sized	TRBJ2-6	TRBV6-5	NA	CASSYRGEGSGANVLTF	TGTGCCAGCAGTTACCGGGGCGAGGGGTCCGGGGCCAACGTCCTGACTTTC
NA	TRBJ2-7	TRBV5-4	TRBD1	CASSPGQGAIYEQYF	TGTGCCAGCAGCCCAGGACAGGGGGCCATCTACGAGCAGTACTTC
medium-sized	TRBJ1-5	TRBV20-1	NA	CSARGDLNQPQHF	TGCAGTGCTCGGGGCGACCTAAATCAGCCCCAGCATTTT
few	TRBJ2-1	TRBV11-3	NA	CASSFGQNEQFF	TGTGCCAGCAGCTTTGGACAGAATGAGCAGTTCTTC
NA	TRBJ1-2	TRBV25-1	NA	CASSEPHSSSNYGYTF	TGTGCCAGCAGTGAACCCCACAGTTCCTCTAACTATGGCTACACCTTC
NA	TRBJ2-1	TRBV10-3	NA	CAISDPTYLSVNEQFF	TGTGCCATCAGTGACCCGACTTATCTCTCAGTCAATGAGCAGTTCTTC
NA	TRBJ2-7	TRBV21-1	NA	CASSKRAPMGEQYF	TGTGCCAGCAGCAAACGGGCCCCCATGGGCGAGCAGTACTTC
NA	TRBJ1-2	TRBV2	NA	CASSDAAGYGYTF	TGTGCCAGCAGTGATGCCGCGGGTTATGGCTACACCTTC
few	TRBJ2-7	TRBV7-9	NA	CASKTSPFGIVAYEQYF	TGTGCCAGCAAAACTTCCCCTTTCGGGATCGTGGCCTACGAGCAGTACTTC
few	TRBJ1-1	TRBV10-3	NA	CAISEPGLNTEAFF	TGTGCCATCAGTGAGCCCGGACTTAACACTGAAGCTTTCTTT
NA	TRBJ1-5	TRBV28	NA	CASSLWSVRVNQPQHF	TGTGCCAGCAGTTTATGGTCGGTCAGGGTCAATCAGCCCCAGCATTTT
NA	TRBJ1-6	TRBV5-1	TRBD1	CASSLEQGASYNSPLHF	TGCGCCAGCAGCCTGGAACAGGGGGCCTCCTATAATTCACCCCTCCACTTT